This T cell receptor beta chain stems from a study of Graves' ophthalmopathy and Graves' hyperthyroidism. This clonotype was counted at least ten times. Beta-chain TCR CDR3 regions were amplified from RNA transcripts. Second-round multiplex PCR came after a first-round RT-PCR that employed HTBI primers. TCRdb re-called the multiplex PCR reads with MiXCR, one entry per CDR3 protein. The repertoire holds over a million distinct CDR3 sequences, about two fifths seen once, with over 8.5% in the top ten. Germline V CDR1 and CDR2: ENHRY, SYGVKD. Trimming removed 2 bases from V and 0 bases from J, with 10 bases in between. The CDR3 has 15 residues.

Input material: peripheral blood or thyroid tissue (not recorded which). The sequence was collected from an adult man with Graves' hyperthyroidism. The rearrangement uses TRBV10-3 and TRBJ1-1; TRBD1 is a possible D gene (5 bases). The CDR3 loop is CAISEGKGLNTEAFF. In DNA form, the CDR3 reads TGTGCCATCAGTGAGGGTAAGGGACTGAACACTGAAGCTTTCTTT.